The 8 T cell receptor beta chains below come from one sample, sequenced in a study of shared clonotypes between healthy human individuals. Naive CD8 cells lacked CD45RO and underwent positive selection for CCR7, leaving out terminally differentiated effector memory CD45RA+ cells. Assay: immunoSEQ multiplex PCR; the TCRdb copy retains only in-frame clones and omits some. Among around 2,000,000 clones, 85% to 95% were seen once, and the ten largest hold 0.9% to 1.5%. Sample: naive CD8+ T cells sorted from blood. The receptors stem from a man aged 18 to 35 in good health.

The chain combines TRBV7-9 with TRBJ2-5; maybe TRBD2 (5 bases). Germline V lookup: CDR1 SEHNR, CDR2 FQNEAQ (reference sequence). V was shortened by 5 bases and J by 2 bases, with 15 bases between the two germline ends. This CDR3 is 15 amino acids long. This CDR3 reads CASSPPSGIQETQYF. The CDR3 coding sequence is TGTGCCAGCAGCCCCCCCTCGGGGATTCAAGAGACCCAGTACTTC.

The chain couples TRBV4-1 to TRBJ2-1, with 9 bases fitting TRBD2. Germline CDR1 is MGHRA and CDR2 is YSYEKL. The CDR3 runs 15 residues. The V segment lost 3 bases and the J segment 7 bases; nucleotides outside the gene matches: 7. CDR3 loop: CASSQAGGRLNEQFF. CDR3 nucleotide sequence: TGCGCCAGCAGCCAGGCGGGGGGGCGTCTTAATGAGCAGTTCTTC.

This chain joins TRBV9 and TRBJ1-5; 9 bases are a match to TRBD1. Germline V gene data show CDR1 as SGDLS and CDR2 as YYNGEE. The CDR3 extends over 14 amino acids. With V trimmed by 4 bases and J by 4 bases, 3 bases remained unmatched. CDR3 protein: CASSLGTGNQPQHF. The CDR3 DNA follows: TGTGCCAGCAGCCTCGGGACAGGGAATCAGCCCCAGCATTTT. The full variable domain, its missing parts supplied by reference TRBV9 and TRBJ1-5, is DSGVTQTPKHLITATGQRVTLRCSPRSGDLSVYWYQQSLDQGLQFLIQYYNGEERAKGNILERFSAQQFPDLHSELNLSSLELGDSALYFCASSLGTGNQPQHFGDGTRLSIL.

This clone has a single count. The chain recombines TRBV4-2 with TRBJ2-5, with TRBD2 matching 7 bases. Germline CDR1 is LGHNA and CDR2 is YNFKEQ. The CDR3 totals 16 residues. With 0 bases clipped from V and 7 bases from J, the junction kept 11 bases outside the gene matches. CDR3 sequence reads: CASSQEAGVSYGTQYF. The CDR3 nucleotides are TGTGCCAGCAGCCAAGAGGCGGGGGTTTCGTATGGGACCCAGTACTTC.

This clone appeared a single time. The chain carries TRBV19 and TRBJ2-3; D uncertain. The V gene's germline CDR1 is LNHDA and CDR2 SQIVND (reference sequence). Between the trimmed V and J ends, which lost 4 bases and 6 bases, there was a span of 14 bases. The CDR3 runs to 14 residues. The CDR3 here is CASSTPRSLDTQYF. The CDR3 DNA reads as TGTGCCAGTAGTACCCCCCGGTCTCTGGATACGCAGTATTTT. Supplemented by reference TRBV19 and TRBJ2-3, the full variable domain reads DGGITQSPKYLFRKEGQNVTLSCEQNLNHDAMYWYRQDPGQGLRLIYYSQIVNDFQKGDIAEGYSVSREKKESFPLTVTSAQKNPTAFYLCASSTPRSLDTQYFGPGTRLTVL.

This chain's CDR3 is CASSLAGASMDEQFF. CDR3 nucleotides: TGCGCCAGCTCCTTAGCGGGAGCCTCGATGGATGAGCAGTTCTTC. The gene calls are TRBV5-1 and TRBJ2-1; TRBD2 agrees at 9 bases. Germline V lookup: CDR1 SGHRS, CDR2 YFSETQ. With V trimmed by 7 bases and J by 8 bases, 13 bases remained unmatched. This CDR3 is built from 15 residues.

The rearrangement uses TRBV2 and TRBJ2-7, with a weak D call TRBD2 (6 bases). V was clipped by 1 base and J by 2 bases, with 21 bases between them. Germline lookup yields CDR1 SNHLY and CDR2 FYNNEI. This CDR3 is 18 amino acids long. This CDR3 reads CASSEGGVGPAVPYEQYF. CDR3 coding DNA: TGTGCCAGCAGTGAAGGGGGGGTTGGTCCCGCAGTACCCTACGAGCAGTACTTC.

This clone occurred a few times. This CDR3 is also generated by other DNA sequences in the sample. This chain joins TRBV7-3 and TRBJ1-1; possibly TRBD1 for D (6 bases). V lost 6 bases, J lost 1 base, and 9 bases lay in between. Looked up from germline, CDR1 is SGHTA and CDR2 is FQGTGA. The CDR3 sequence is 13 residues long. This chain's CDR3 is CASSSDRNTEAFF. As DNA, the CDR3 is TGTGCCAGCAGTTCGGACAGGAACACTGAAGCTTTCTTT. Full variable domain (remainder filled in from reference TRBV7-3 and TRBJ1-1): GAGVSQTPSNKVTEKGKYVELRCDPISGHTALYWYRQSLGQGPEFLIYFQGTGAADDSGLPNDRFFAVRPEGSVSTLKIQRTERGDSAVYLCASSSDRNTEAFFGQGTRLTVV.